The 14 T cell receptor beta chains below were found in one sample sequenced in a study of blood T cell repertoires in COVID-19. Assay: immunoSEQ multiplex PCR; the TCRdb copy retains only in-frame clones and omits some. In the table there are 450,000 to 500,000 clones, 70% to 90% of which are singletons. Sequencing was done on a sample of peripheral blood. Receptor source: a human donor in a cohort sampled during active COVID-19.

This chain connects TRBV3-1 (or the pseudogene TRBV3-2) to TRBJ1-1; D may be TRBD1 (5 bases). Deletions cut 0 bases from V and 5 bases from J, with 10 bases between. The CDR3 loop spans 14 amino acids. Germline loops: CDR1 LGHDT, CDR2 YNNKEL (reference sequence). This CDR3 reads CASSQEAGQTEAFF. The CDR3 bases are TGTGCCAGCAGCCAAGAGGCAGGACAAACTGAAGCTTTCTTT.

This clone has a single count. The chain recombines TRBV28 with TRBJ2-1; 11 bases are a match to TRBD1. Germline CDR1 reads MDHEN; CDR2 reads SYDVKM. This CDR3 spans 14 amino acids. V shed 11 bases, J shed 7 bases, and the junction held 10 bases outside the gene matches. CDR3 nucleotide sequence: TGTGCCGGAAGGACAGGGGGCGATAGGAATGAGCAGTTCTTC. It encodes CAGRTGGDRNEQFF.

This chain uses TRBV3-1 (or the pseudogene TRBV3-2) with TRBJ2-1, with D unclear. Germline CDR1 reads LGHDT; CDR2 reads YNNKEL (reference sequence). This CDR3 spans 15 amino acids. The V end was cut by 1 base, the J end by 6 bases, with 13 bases between. CDR3 sequence: CASSQGIAPTNEQFF. CDR3 sequence (DNA): TGTGCCAGCAGCCAAGGCATCGCTCCTACCAATGAGCAGTTCTTC.

This chain uses TRBV20-1 with TRBJ2-5, with TRBD1 identical over 9 bases. V was pared by 3 bases and J by 1 base, with 12 bases of the junction left unmatched. The CDR3 is 17 amino acids. CDR1 is DFQATT and CDR2 is SNEGSKA in the germline V gene (reference sequence). CDR3 nucleotides: TGCAGTGCTAGTCTATCGGGACAGGGCCGGCTCCAAGAGACCCAGTACTTC. Translating it yields CSASLSGQGRLQETQYF.

The chain couples TRBV27 to TRBJ2-2; D not resolved. Germline CDR1 MNHEY, CDR2 SMNVEV (reference sequence). V shed 2 bases and J shed 6 bases, with 4 bases lying between them. This CDR3 contains 12 residues. The CDR3: CASSLPPGELFF. As DNA, the CDR3 is TGTGCCAGCAGTTTACCTCCCGGGGAGCTGTTTTTT.

This clone was seen a handful of times. The same CDR3 also results from other DNA sequences found in this sample. The V call is TRBV11-2, the J call TRBJ2-3, with 9 bases lining up with TRBD2. The CDR3 runs 16 residues. Trimming cost V 5 bases and J 0 bases; bases outside gene matches: 6. From germline, CDR1 is SGHAT and CDR2 FQNNGV. The CDR3, as DNA: TGTGCCAGCAGCCTGGCTAGCGGGGTCAGCACAGATACGCAGTATTTT. Protein product: CASSLASGVSTDTQYF.

The rearrangement links TRBV9 to TRBJ2-1; D is perhaps TRBD1 (5 bases). The germline V gene has CDR1 SGDLS and CDR2 YYNGEE. Trimming took off 0 bases at V and 7 bases at J, with 11 bases between the two ends. CDR3 length: 14 residues. The CDR3 nucleotides are TGTGCCAGCAGCGTAGACCAGGGCTGGAATGAGCAGTTCTTC. Protein sequence: CASSVDQGWNEQFF.

The V gene is TRBV7-3, the J gene TRBJ2-2; D possibly corresponds to TRBD2 (6 bases). The CDR3 totals 19 residues. Germline V gene data show CDR1 as SGHTA and CDR2 as FQGTGA. V lost 1 base, J lost 4 bases, and 22 bases lay in between. The CDR3 region has the DNA TGTGCCAGCAGCTTAAAAGGAGGCGCGGGGACCGGAATCACCGGGGAGCTGTTTTTT. This gives the protein CASSLKGGAGTGITGELFF.

V gene TRBV28 combines with J gene TRBJ2-7; TRBD1 matches at 8 bases. Germline trimming cut 4 bases from V and 2 bases from J; bases unmatched to any gene: 19. The CDR3 runs 19 residues. CDR1 and CDR2 from the germline V gene are MDHEN and SYDVKM. The CDR3 nucleotides are TGTGCCAGCAGTTCCCGCCACCTCATAGGACAGGGAAAAGCCTACGAGCAGTACTTC. Amino acids: CASSSRHLIGQGKAYEQYF.

The V and J genes are TRBV4-3 and TRBJ2-5; possibly TRBD2 for D (5 bases). Trimming removed 4 bases from V and 5 bases from J, with 11 bases in between. The CDR3 extends over 13 amino acids. The germline gives CDR1 LGHNA, CDR2 YSLEER. The CDR3 nucleotides read TGCGCCAGCAGCCTCGGGATGTTGGAGACCCAGTACTTC. Encoded protein: CASSLGMLETQYF.

The chain recombines TRBV30 with TRBJ1-2; D is perhaps TRBD1 (5 bases). CDR3 length: 13 amino acids. V lost 0 bases to trimming and J lost 6 bases, with 11 bases between them. The V gene's germline CDR1 is GTSNPN and CDR2 SVGIG (reference sequence). The chain's CDR3 is CAWSVLRDHGYTF. CDR3 nucleotides: TGTGCCTGGAGTGTACTCAGGGATCATGGCTACACCTTC. Full variable domain (remainder filled in from reference TRBV30 and TRBJ1-2): SQTIHQWPATLVQPVGSPLSLECTVEGTSNPNLYWYRQAAGRGLQLLFYSVGIGQISSEVPQNLSASRPQDRQFILSSKKLLLSDSGFYLCAWSVLRDHGYTFGSGTRLTVV.

Worth noting for this clone: An end of the junction differs from the germline gene, which may be a read error. The rearrangement joins TRBV6-5 to TRBJ2-7; maybe TRBD2 (6 bases). This CDR3 contains 14 residues. CDR1 and CDR2 (germline): MNHEY, SVGAGI. This CDR3 is CASCYSGAPYEQYF. As DNA, the CDR3 is TGTGCCAGCTGTTATTCGGGAGCCCCCTACGAGCAGTACTTC.

The chain links TRBV7-3 to TRBJ2-3; 10 bases are shared with TRBD2. Germline CDR1 SGHTA, CDR2 FQGTGA. This CDR3 has 15 amino acids. Trimming at V came to 5 bases and at J to 4 bases, leaving 6 bases not matched to a gene. The CDR3 nucleotides read TGTGCCAGCAGCCCCAACAGCGGGAGGGCAGATACGCAGTATTTT. It codes for CASSPNSGRADTQYF.

The chain employs TRBV19 and TRBJ1-5, with 8 bases aligning to TRBD1. Germline assignment: CDR1 LNHDA and CDR2 SQIVND (reference sequence). The CDR3 length is 13 residues. Trimming cost V 9 bases and J 7 bases; bases outside gene matches: 8. DNA for the CDR3: TGTGCCAGCGTCGACAGGGGTTGGCAGCCCCAGCATTTT. Amino acids: CASVDRGWQPQHF.